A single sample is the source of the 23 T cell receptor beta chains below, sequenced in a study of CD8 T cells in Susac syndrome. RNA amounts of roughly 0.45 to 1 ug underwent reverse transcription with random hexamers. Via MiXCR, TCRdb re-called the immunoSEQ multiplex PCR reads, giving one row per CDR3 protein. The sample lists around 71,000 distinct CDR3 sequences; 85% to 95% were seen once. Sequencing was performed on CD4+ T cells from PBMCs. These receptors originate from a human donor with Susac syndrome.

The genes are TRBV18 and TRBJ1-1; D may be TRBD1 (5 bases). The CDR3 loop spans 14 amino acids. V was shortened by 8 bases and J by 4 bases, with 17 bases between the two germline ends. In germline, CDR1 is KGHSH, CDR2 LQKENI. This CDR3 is CASRGGGRGTEAFF. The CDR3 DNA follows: TGTGCCAGCCGAGGCGGGGGAAGGGGCACTGAAGCTTTCTTT.

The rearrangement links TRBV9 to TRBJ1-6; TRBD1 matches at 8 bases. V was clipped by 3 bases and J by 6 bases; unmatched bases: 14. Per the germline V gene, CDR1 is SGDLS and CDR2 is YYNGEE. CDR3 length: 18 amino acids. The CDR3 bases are TGTGCCAGCAGCGGGTACGGTAACTCGGGGACAGGTAATTCACCCCTCCACTTT. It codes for CASSGYGNSGTGNSPLHF.

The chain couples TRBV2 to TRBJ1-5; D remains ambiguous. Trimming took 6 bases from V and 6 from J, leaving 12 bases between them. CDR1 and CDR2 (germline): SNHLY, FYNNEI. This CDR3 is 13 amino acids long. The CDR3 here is CASSWMKGQPQHF. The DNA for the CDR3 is TGTGCCAGCAGCTGGATGAAAGGTCAGCCCCAGCATTTT.

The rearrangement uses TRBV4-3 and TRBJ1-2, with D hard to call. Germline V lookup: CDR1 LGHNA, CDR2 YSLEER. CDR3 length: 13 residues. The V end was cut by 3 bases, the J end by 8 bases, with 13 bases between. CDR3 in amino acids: CASSQEIQRGYTF. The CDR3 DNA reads TGCGCCAGCAGCCAGGAAATCCAAAGGGGCTACACCTTC.

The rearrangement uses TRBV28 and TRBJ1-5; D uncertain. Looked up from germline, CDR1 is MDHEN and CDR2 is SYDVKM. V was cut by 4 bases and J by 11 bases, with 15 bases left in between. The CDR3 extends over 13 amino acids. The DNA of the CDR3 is TGTGCCAGCAGTTCGACCGCGCCCGGGTCCCAGCATTTT. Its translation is CASSSTAPGSQHF.

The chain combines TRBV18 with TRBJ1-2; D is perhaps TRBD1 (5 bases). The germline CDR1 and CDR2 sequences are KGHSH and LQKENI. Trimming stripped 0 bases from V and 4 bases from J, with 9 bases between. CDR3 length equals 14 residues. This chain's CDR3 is CASSPPGLSYGYTF. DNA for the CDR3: TGTGCCAGCTCACCACCGGGACTGAGCTATGGCTACACCTTC.

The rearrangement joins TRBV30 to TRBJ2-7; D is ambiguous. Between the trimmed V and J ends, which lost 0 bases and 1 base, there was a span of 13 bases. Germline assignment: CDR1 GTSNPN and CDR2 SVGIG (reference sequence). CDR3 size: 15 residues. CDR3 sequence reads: CAWSVRITGSYEQYF. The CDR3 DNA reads TGTGCCTGGAGTGTGAGGATTACGGGTTCCTACGAGCAGTACTTC.

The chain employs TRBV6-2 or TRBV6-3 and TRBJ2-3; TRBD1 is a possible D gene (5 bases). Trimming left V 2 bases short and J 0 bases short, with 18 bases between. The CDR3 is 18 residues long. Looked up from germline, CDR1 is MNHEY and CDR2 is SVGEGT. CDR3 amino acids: CASSYRTRSYPSTDTQYF. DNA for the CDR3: TGTGCCAGCAGTTACCGGACAAGATCTTACCCCAGCACAGATACGCAGTATTTT.

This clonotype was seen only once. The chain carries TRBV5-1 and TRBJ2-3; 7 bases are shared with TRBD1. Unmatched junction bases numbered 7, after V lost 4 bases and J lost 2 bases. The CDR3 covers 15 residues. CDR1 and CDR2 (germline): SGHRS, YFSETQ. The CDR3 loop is CASSEQGFDTDTQYF. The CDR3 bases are TGCGCCAGCAGCGAACAGGGGTTCGACACAGATACGCAGTATTTT.

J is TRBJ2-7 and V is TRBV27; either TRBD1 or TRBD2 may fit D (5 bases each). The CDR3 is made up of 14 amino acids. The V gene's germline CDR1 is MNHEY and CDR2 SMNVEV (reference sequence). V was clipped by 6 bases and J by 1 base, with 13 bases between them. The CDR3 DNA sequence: TGTGCCAGCAGAATCCGGGACGGATCCTACGAGCAGTACTTC. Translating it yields CASRIRDGSYEQYF.

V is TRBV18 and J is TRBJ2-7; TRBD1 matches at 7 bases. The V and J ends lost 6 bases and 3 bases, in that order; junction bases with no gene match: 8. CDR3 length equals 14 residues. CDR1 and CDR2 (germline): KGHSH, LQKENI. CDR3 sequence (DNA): TGTGCCAGCTCGCCCGGGACAGAAAACTACGAGCAGTACTTC. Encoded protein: CASSPGTENYEQYF.

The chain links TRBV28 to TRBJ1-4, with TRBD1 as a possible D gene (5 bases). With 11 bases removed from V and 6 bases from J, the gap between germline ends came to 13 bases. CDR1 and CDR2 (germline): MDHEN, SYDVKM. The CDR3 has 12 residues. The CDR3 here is CACKVGHEKLFF. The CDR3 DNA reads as TGTGCCTGTAAGGTGGGGCATGAAAAACTGTTTTTT. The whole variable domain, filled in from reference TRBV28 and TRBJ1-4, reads DVKVTQSSRYLVKRTGEKVFLECVQDMDHENMFWYRQDPGLGLRLIYFSYDVKMKEKGDIPEGYSVSREKKERFSLILESASTNQTSMYLCACKVGHEKLFFGSGTQLSVL.

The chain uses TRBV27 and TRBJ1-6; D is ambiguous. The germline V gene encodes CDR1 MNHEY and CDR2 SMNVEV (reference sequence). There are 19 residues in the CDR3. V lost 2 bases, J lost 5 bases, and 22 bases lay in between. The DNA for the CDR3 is TGTGCCAGCAGTTTAGGTTTCATGTGGGCAGGCTTAAATAATTCACCCCTCCACTTT. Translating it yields CASSLGFMWAGLNNSPLHF.

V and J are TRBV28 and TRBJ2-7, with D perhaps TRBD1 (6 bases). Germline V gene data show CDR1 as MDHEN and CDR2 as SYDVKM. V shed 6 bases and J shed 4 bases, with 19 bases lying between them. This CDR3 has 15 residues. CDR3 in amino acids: CASRIRQDELYEQYF. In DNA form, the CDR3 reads TGTGCCAGCAGAATACGACAGGACGAACTGTACGAGCAGTACTTC.

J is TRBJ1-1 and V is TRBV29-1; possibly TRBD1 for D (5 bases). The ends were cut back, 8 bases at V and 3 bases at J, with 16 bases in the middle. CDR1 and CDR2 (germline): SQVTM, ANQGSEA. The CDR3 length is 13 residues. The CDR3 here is CSSTLPTDTEAFF. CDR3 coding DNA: TGCAGCTCCACCTTGCCGACAGACACTGAAGCTTTCTTT.

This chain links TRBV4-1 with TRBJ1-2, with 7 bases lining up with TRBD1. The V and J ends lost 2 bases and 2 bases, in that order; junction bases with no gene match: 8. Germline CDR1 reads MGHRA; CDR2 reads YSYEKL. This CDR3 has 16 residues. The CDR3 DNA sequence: TGCGCCAGCAGCCAAAGGAGTCTGGACAGGAACTATGGCTACACCTTC. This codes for CASSQRSLDRNYGYTF.

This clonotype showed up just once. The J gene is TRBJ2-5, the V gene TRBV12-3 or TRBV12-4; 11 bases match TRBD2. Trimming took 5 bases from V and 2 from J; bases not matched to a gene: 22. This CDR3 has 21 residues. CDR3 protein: CASSPRPGGIRTSGRQETQYF. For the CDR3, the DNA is TGTGCCAGCAGTCCAAGGCCGGGAGGGATAAGAACTAGCGGGAGACAAGAGACCCAGTACTTC.

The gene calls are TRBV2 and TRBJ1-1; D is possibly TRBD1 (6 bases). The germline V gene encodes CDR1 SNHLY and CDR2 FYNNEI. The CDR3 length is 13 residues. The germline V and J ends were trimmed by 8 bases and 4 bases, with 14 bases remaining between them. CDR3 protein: CASGNRDFTEAFF. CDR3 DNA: TGTGCCAGCGGTAACAGGGACTTCACTGAAGCTTTCTTT. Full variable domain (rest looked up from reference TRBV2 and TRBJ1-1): EPEVTQTPSHQVTQMGQEVILRCVPISNHLYFYWYRQILGQKVEFLVSFYNNEISEKSEIFDDQFSVERPDGSNFTLKIRSTKLEDSAMYFCASGNRDFTEAFFGQGTRLTVV.

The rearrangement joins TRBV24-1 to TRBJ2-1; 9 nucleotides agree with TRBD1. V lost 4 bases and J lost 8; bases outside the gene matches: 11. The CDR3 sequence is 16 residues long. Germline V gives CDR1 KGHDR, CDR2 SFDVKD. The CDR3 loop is CATSDRYRGRGDEQFF. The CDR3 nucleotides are TGTGCCACCAGTGACCGATACAGGGGGCGAGGCGATGAGCAGTTCTTC.

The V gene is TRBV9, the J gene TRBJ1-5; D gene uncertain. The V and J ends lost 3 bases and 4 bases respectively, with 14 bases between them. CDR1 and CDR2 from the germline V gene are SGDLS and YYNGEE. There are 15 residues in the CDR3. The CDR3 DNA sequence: TGTGCCAGCAGCGAGCAGGCAGGCTTAAATCAGCCCCAGCATTTT. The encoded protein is CASSEQAGLNQPQHF.

CDR3: CASTPQWVRDRETQYF. The CDR3 bases are TGTGCCAGCACCCCCCAGTGGGTCAGGGACCGAGAGACCCAGTACTTC. The chain combines TRBV28 with TRBJ2-5; D possibly uses TRBD1 or TRBD2 (5 bases each). The V gene's germline CDR1 is MDHEN and CDR2 SYDVKM. V lost 7 bases and J lost 4, with 22 bases in between. The CDR3 has 16 amino acids. Full variable domain (rest looked up from reference TRBV28 and TRBJ2-5): DVKVTQSSRYLVKRTGEKVFLECVQDMDHENMFWYRQDPGLGLRLIYFSYDVKMKEKGDIPEGYSVSREKKERFSLILESASTNQTSMYLCASTPQWVRDRETQYFGPGTRLLVL.

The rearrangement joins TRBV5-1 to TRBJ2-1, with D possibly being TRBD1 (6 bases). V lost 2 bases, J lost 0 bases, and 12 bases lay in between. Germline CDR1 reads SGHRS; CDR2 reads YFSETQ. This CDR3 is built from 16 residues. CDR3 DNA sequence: TGCGCCAGCAGCTTAAACAGGGACACCTCCTACAATGAGCAGTTCTTC. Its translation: CASSLNRDTSYNEQFF.

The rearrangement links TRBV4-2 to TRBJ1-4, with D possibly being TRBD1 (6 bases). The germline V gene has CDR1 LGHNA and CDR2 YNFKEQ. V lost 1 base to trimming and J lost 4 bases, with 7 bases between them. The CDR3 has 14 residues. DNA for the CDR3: TGTGCCAGCAGCCAAGGAGGGGGTAATGAAAAACTGTTTTTT. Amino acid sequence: CASSQGGGNEKLFF.